The TCR beta chain described here comes from a study of early T cells in non-severe SARS-CoV-2 infection. TCRdb reprocessed the 5' RACE reads with MiXCR, giving one entry per CDR3 protein. The sample lists 45,000 to 75,000 distinct CDR3 sequences, around 5.6% occurring once. The sample holds many counts of this clonotype. The junction and the germline gene differ at one end; a read error may be behind it. Sequences were obtained from whole blood. The clonotype was recovered from an adult who was a healthcare worker with PCR-confirmed SARS-CoV-2 infection or an uninfected control (not recorded which).

The CDR3 loop reads CASSWDRGQEQYF. For the CDR3, the DNA is TGTGCTAGCAGCTGGGACAGGGGGCAAGAGCAGTACTTC. The chain recombines TRBV7-7 with TRBJ2-7; TRBD1 matches at 12 bases. The CDR3 length is 13 residues. The germline V gene encodes CDR1 SSHAT and CDR2 FNYEAQ (reference sequence). Variable domain in full (rest from reference TRBV7-7 and TRBJ2-7): GAGVSQSPRYKVTKRGQDVTLRCDPISSHATLYWYQQALGQGPEFLTYFNYEAQPDKSGLPSDRFSAERPEGSISTLTIQRTEQRDSAMYRCASSWDRGQEQYFGPGTRLTVT.